These 13 T cell receptor beta chains were sequenced from one sample in a study of radiation and T cells in renal cell carcinoma. Method: immunoSEQ multiplex PCR; TCRdb's copy keeps in-frame clones and lacks some. The sample shows about 20,000 clones, approximately 60% of them seen only once. The treatment is: 15 Gy SBRT to primary tumor, nephrectomy 4 weeks later. This material consisted of tumor tissue, taken from a patient whose treatment included radiotherapy and nephrectomy. The source of these receptors is a woman in her seventies with renal cell carcinoma.

The chain couples TRBV7-9 to TRBJ1-1; 9 positions match TRBD1. Trimming cost V 5 bases and J 5 bases; bases outside gene matches: 9. The CDR3 extends over 15 amino acids. Germline CDR1 SEHNR, CDR2 FQNEAQ (reference sequence). This chain's CDR3 is CASSKRDRGETEAFF. Written as DNA, the CDR3 is TGTGCCAGCAGCAAGAGAGACAGGGGGGAAACTGAAGCTTTCTTT. Full variable domain (missing parts from reference TRBV7-9 and TRBJ1-1): DTGVSQNPRHKITKRGQNVTFRCDPISEHNRLYWYRQTLGQGPEFLTYFQNEAQLEKSRLLSDRFSAERPKGSFSTLEIQRTEQGDSAMYLCASSKRDRGETEAFFGQGTRLTVV.

J is TRBJ2-7 and V is TRBV14; no clear D gene. Trimming cost V 1 base and J 8 bases, with 6 bases left between them. Looked up from germline, CDR1 is SGHDN and CDR2 is FVKESK. The CDR3 loop spans 11 amino acids. The CDR3 reads CASSQGAKQYF. DNA of the CDR3: TGTGCCAGCAGCCAAGGGGCCAAGCAGTACTTC. Filled out from reference TRBV14 and TRBJ2-7, the complete variable domain reads EAGVTQFPSHSVIEKGQTVTLRCDPISGHDNLYWYRRVMGKEIKFLLHFVKESKQDESGMPNNRFLAERTGGTYSTLKVQPAELEDSGVYFCASSQGAKQYFGPGTRLTVT.

The rearrangement links TRBV2 to TRBJ2-6, with D tentatively TRBD2 (6 bases). CDR3 length: 18 amino acids. The V end lost 0 bases, the J end lost 1 base, and 13 bases lay between the germline ends. Germline V gene sequence: CDR1 SNHLY, CDR2 FYNNEI. CDR3 DNA sequence: TGTGCCAGCAGTGAAGCCGGGGGTTTAGGATCTGGGGCCAACGTCCTGACTTTC. This sequence encodes CASSEAGGLGSGANVLTF.

V and J are TRBV5-4 and TRBJ1-3; D possibly corresponds to TRBD1 (5 bases). V was cut by 4 bases and J by 0 bases, with 11 bases left in between. The CDR3 runs to 15 residues. CDR1 is SGHNT, CDR2 YYREEE, per germline (reference sequence). CDR3 DNA sequence: TGTGCCAGCAGCCAACTGGGACTCTCTGGAAACACCATATATTTT. Translating it yields CASSQLGLSGNTIYF.

The chain recombines TRBV28 with TRBJ2-5; TRBD2 matches at 8 bases. There are 15 residues in the CDR3. Germline trimming cut 4 bases from V and 5 bases from J; bases unmatched to any gene: 9. Germline lookup yields CDR1 MDHEN and CDR2 SYDVKM. CDR3 nucleotides: TGTGCCAGCAGTTCCTATCGGGAGGGTTTGGAGACCCAGTACTTC. Its protein product is CASSSYREGLETQYF.

The chain uses TRBV29-1 and TRBJ2-7, with D possibly being TRBD2 (7 bases). Germline CDR1 reads SQVTM; CDR2 reads ANQGSEA. Trimming pared 7 bases from V and 2 bases from J, leaving 18 bases between. The length of the CDR3 is 14 residues. The CDR3 sequence is CSGRGGGHPYEQYF. In DNA form, the CDR3 reads TGCAGCGGACGCGGCGGGGGACACCCCTACGAGCAGTACTTC.

This chain joins TRBV4-3 and TRBJ2-3; maybe TRBD2 (6 bases). The V end was cut by 3 bases, the J end by 3 bases, with 10 bases between. The CDR3 sequence is 14 residues long. CDR1 is LGHNA and CDR2 is YSLEER in the germline V gene. In nucleotides, the CDR3 is TGCGCCAGCAGCCAGGGGAGCGGGACAGATACGCAGTATTTT. Protein product: CASSQGSGTDTQYF.

This chain joins TRBV4-1 and TRBJ2-7; 9 bases are a match to TRBD1. The CDR3 is 16 amino acids. V lost 0 bases to trimming and J lost 2 bases; unmatched junction nucleotides: 5. Germline lookup yields CDR1 MGHRA and CDR2 YSYEKL. CDR3 sequence (DNA): TGCGCCAGCAGCCAAGATTCCGGGACAGGGACCTACGAGCAGTACTTC. Residues: CASSQDSGTGTYEQYF.

The CDR3 sequence is CASRPRREQPQHF. The CDR3 DNA is TGCGCCAGCAGACCCCGTCGGGAACAGCCCCAGCATTTT. This chain connects TRBV10-1 to TRBJ1-5; D call uncertain. The CDR3 contains 13 residues. With 6 bases removed from V and 7 bases from J, the gap between germline ends came to 13 bases. The V gene's germline CDR1 is WNHNN and CDR2 SYGVQD (reference sequence).

This chain links TRBV29-1 with TRBJ2-6; 13 bases agree with TRBD2. The germline gives CDR1 SQVTM, CDR2 ANQGSEA. Trimming at V came to 5 bases and at J to 1 base, leaving 2 bases not matched to a gene. The CDR3 totals 16 residues. DNA for the CDR3: TGCAGCGTTTTGACTAGCGGGGGGTCTGGGGCCAACGTCCTGACTTTC. Translating it yields CSVLTSGGSGANVLTF. Supplemented by reference TRBV29-1 and TRBJ2-6, the full variable domain reads SAVISQKPSRDICQRGTSLTIQCQVDSQVTMMFWYRQQPGQSLTLIATANQGSEATYESGFVIDKFPISRPNLTFSTLTVSNMSPEDSSIYLCSVLTSGGSGANVLTFGAGSRLTVL.

The chain is built from TRBV6-4 and TRBJ2-7; D possibly corresponds to TRBD2 (6 bases). Trimming left V 7 bases short and J 0 bases short, with 13 bases between. Germline V lookup: CDR1 MRHNA, CDR2 SNTAGT. The CDR3 has 14 residues. CDR3 coding DNA: TGTGCCAGCATCTTAGGAGGGTACTCCTACGAGCAGTACTTC. Protein: CASILGGYSYEQYF.

This clone was counted between two and nine times. The chain carries TRBV6-1 and TRBJ2-1; perhaps D is TRBD1 or TRBD2 (5 bases each). This CDR3 has 14 amino acids. Germline CDR1 is MNHNS and CDR2 is SASEGT. V was pared by 2 bases and J by 4 bases, with 9 bases between. CDR3 in DNA: TGTGCCAGCAGTGAATCGGGGCCTTACAATGAGCAGTTCTTC. Protein product: CASSESGPYNEQFF.

The rearrangement uses TRBV5-1 and TRBJ2-3; 10 bases are a match to TRBD2. V trimming: 1 base; J trimming: 2 bases; junction bases outside the gene matches: 4. This CDR3 has 16 amino acids. Per the germline V gene, CDR1 is SGHRS and CDR2 is YFSETQ. CDR3 protein: CASSLRLAGATDTQYF. In DNA form, the CDR3 reads TGCGCCAGCAGCTTGAGGCTAGCGGGGGCCACAGATACGCAGTATTTT.